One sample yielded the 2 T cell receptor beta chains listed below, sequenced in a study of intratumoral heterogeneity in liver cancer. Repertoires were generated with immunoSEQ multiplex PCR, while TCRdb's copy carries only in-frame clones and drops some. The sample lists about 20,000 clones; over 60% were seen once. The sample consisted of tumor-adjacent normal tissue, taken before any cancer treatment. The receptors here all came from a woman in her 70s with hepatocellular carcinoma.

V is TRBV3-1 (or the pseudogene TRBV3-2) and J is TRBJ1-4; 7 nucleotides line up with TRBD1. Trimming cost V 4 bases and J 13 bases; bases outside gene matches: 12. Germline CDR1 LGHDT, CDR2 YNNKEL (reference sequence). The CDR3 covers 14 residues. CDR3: CASSLQVTGRGLFF. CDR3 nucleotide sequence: TGTGCCAGCAGCCTACAAGTGACAGGGAGGGGACTGTTTTTT.

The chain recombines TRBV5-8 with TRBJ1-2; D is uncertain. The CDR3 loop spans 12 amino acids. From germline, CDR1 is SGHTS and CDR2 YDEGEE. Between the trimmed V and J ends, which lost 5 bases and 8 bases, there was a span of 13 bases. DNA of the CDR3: TGTGCCAGCAGGTCGTTTAAGGAAGGCTACACCTTC. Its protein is CASRSFKEGYTF.